This T cell receptor beta chain was sequenced during a study of T cell responses to AZD1222 COVID-19 vaccine. General observations from the study: When two AZD1222 doses had been given, Spike-specific TCR breadth and depth rose. Without day 14 samples, only post-peak T cell repertoires were studied.

With regard to this clone: The antigen is not known.

With 2 bases removed from V and 1 base from J, the gap between germline ends came to 9 bases. The CDR3 is made up of 14 amino acids. The germline V gene has CDR1 SGHRS and CDR2 YFSETQ. The data were produced by immunoSEQ multiplex PCR, yet TCRdb's version contains in-frame clones alone and is incomplete. Found here are 50,000 to 65,000 clones, 89% of them singletons; the top ten hold roughly 14%. Combined were second doses at about 4 or about 12 weeks. Material: peripheral blood, obtained 28 days after the second AZD1222 dose. The chain uses TRBV5-1 and TRBJ2-5; no definite D call. This sequence originates from an adult who received the AZD1222 COVID-19 vaccine. This chain's CDR3 is CASSFEGLQETQYF. CDR3 nucleotides: TGCGCCAGCAGCTTTGAAGGGCTCCAAGAGACCCAGTACTTC.